Below, 26 T cell receptor beta chains from the same sample are listed, as sequenced in a study of persistence of HIV-infected CD4 T cells. These receptors are not linked to any known antigen. Sequencing used immunoSEQ version 4 in survey mode. Some clones are missing from TCRdb's copy, which holds only in-frame ones; the method was immunoSEQ multiplex PCR. Of 46,000 or so clones in the sample, 75% to 85% were seen once. Stimulation used around 9.1 ug/mL lysate from CMV-infected fibroblasts. CD40L/CD69 double-negative CD45RO-high memory CD4+ T cells were collected. Source: CD4+ T cells sorted from PBMCs after 18-hour stimulation, taken from a patient who received antiretroviral therapy. The source of these receptors is an adult man with HIV who was CMV-seropositive.

This clone is a singleton in its sample. The V gene is TRBV7-2, the J gene TRBJ2-1; unclear D gene. Trimming shortened V by 2 bases and J by 3 bases, and 11 bases separated the two germline ends. This CDR3 region has 15 residues. Germline V gene data show CDR1 as SGHTA and CDR2 as FQGNSA. The CDR3 is CASSLTGLLYNEQFF. The CDR3, as DNA: TGTGCCAGCAGCTTAACCGGCCTCCTCTACAATGAGCAGTTCTTC.

This chain links TRBV9 with TRBJ1-5; D possibly corresponds to TRBD1 (5 bases). Germline V gene sequence: CDR1 SGDLS, CDR2 YYNGEE. The CDR3 spans 14 residues. The ends were cut back, 3 bases at V and 4 bases at J, with 11 bases in the middle. The chain's CDR3 is CASSARGGNQPQHF. The CDR3 nucleotides read TGTGCCAGCAGCGCCCGGGGGGGGAATCAGCCCCAGCATTTT.

The CDR3 DNA follows: TGTGCCAGCAGTTCAGGATATAGCAATCAGCCCCAGCATTTT. Protein sequence: CASSSGYSNQPQHF. The chain couples TRBV27 to TRBJ1-5; D is uncertain. Germline V CDR1 and CDR2: MNHEY, SMNVEV (reference sequence). There are 14 residues in the CDR3. Trimming took off 4 bases at V and 0 bases at J, with 7 bases between the two ends.

V is TRBV7-9 and J is TRBJ2-5; 7 bases line up with TRBD1. This CDR3 comprises 15 residues. CDR1 and CDR2 (germline): SEHNR, FQNEAQ (reference sequence). The junction had 4 bases not matched to a gene; V was cut back by 2 bases and J by 1 base. The CDR3 loop reads CASSLLGTVQETQYF. The CDR3 nucleotides are TGTGCCAGCAGCTTACTGGGGACAGTCCAAGAGACCCAGTACTTC.

The chain links TRBV11-1 to TRBJ2-7; D is ambiguous. Germline CDR1 SGHAT, CDR2 FQDESV (reference sequence). V dropped 3 bases and J dropped 5 bases, with 14 bases sitting between them. CDR3 length equals 14 residues. The CDR3 DNA follows: TGTGCCAGCAGCTTCTCCGGACCTCTCAACGAGCAGTACTTC. It is translated as CASSFSGPLNEQYF.

The chain joins TRBV27 to TRBJ1-2; D is possibly TRBD1 (5 bases). The CDR3 has 14 amino acids. Germline CDR1 reads MNHEY; CDR2 reads SMNVEV (reference sequence). V lost 5 bases to trimming and J lost 2 bases, with 12 bases between them. The CDR3 nucleotides are TGTGCCAGCAGTCCCCTGGGGGGGAACTATGGCTACACCTTC. Protein: CASSPLGGNYGYTF.

The V call is TRBV30, the J call TRBJ2-6; no firm D call. With 0 bases removed from V and 0 bases from J, the gap between germline ends came to 6 bases. Germline V gene sequence: CDR1 GTSNPN, CDR2 SVGIG (reference sequence). The length of the CDR3 is 15 residues. The CDR3 DNA reads as TGTGCCTGGAGTGTACACAGCTCTGGGGCCAACGTCCTGACTTTC. Translating it yields CAWSVHSSGANVLTF.

A few counts support this clone. The chain links TRBV6-1 to TRBJ2-6; perhaps TRBD2 as D (5 bases). V lost 3 bases and J 4 bases, leaving 10 bases between the germline ends. Germline V gene sequence: CDR1 MNHNS, CDR2 SASEGT. The CDR3 covers 15 residues. Here the CDR3 DNA reads TGTGCCAGCAGTGACGAGGGTGCCGGGGCCAACGTCCTGACTTTC. It is translated as CASSDEGAGANVLTF.

The gene calls are TRBV4-1 and TRBJ2-1; 10 nucleotides align to TRBD1. V shed 6 bases and J 7 bases; nucleotides not matched to a gene: 12. The germline V gene encodes CDR1 MGHRA and CDR2 YSYEKL. The CDR3 length is 16 residues. CDR3 residues: CASRKAGTGVVNEQFF. For the CDR3, the DNA is TGCGCCAGCAGAAAAGCAGGGACAGGGGTTGTTAATGAGCAGTTCTTC.

CDR3 nucleotide sequence: TGTGCCAGCTCAGGCCAGGGGCGGATATCAGACACTGAAGCTTTCTTT. This codes for CASSGQGRISDTEAFF. The V gene is TRBV18, the J gene TRBJ1-1; tentatively, D is TRBD1 (6 bases). CDR3 size: 16 residues. With 5 bases removed from V and 3 bases from J, the gap between germline ends came to 19 bases. Germline V gene sequence: CDR1 KGHSH, CDR2 LQKENI.

The chain links TRBV3-1 (or the pseudogene TRBV3-2) to TRBJ1-2; D ambiguous. Between the trimmed V and J ends, which lost 4 bases and 1 base, there was a span of 10 bases. The CDR3 runs 14 residues. Germline CDR1 and CDR2: LGHDT and YNNKEL (reference sequence). DNA of the CDR3: TGTGCCAGCAGCCTAAAAGGAGGTAACTATGGCTACACCTTC. Translation gives CASSLKGGNYGYTF.

The genes are TRBV6-2 or TRBV6-3 and TRBJ2-7, with 12 bases identical to TRBD2. The germline gives CDR1 MNHEY, CDR2 SVGEGT. The CDR3 is 17 amino acids. With 0 bases clipped from V and 1 base from J, the junction kept 4 bases outside the gene matches. CDR3 bases: TGTGCCAGCAGTTACTCGACTAGCGGGAGCCGTTCCTACGAGCAGTACTTC. Its protein is CASSYSTSGSRSYEQYF.

This chain uses TRBV7-2 with TRBJ2-1; 8 bases align to TRBD1. V lost 5 bases to trimming and J lost 7 bases; unmatched junction nucleotides: 10. The CDR3 is 15 residues long. CDR1 is SGHTA and CDR2 is FQGNSA in the germline V gene. The CDR3 DNA is TGTGCCAGCAGCCCCGACAGGGGCACTTATAATGAGCAGTTCTTC. Its protein product is CASSPDRGTYNEQFF.

The chain links TRBV29-1 to TRBJ2-7; 7 nucleotides line up with TRBD1. The length of the CDR3 is 13 residues. After removal of 6 bases from V and 5 bases from J, the junction contained 10 bases not matched to a gene. CDR1 SQVTM and CDR2 ANQGSEA come from the germline V gene. Written as DNA, the CDR3 is TGCAGCGTCCAAAACGACAGGGTCCACGAGCAGTACTTC. Translating gives CSVQNDRVHEQYF.

The V gene is TRBV7-2, the J gene TRBJ2-3; 9 bases match TRBD2. With 5 bases clipped from V and 2 bases from J, the junction kept 5 bases outside the gene matches. The CDR3 totals 15 residues. Germline V gene lookup returns CDR1 SGHTA and CDR2 FQGNSA. The CDR3 DNA is TGTGCCAGCAGCAGCGGGGGGAGAAACACAGATACGCAGTATTTT. This sequence encodes CASSSGGRNTDTQYF.

The chain joins TRBV30 to TRBJ1-1; 7 bases align to TRBD1. After removal of 4 bases from V and 2 bases from J, the junction contained 4 bases not matched to a gene. This CDR3 has 13 residues. The germline V gene has CDR1 GTSNPN and CDR2 SVGIG (reference sequence). The CDR3 reads CAWTRDSNTEAFF. The CDR3 nucleotides read TGTGCCTGGACCCGGGACAGTAACACTGAAGCTTTCTTT.

The CDR3 DNA sequence: TGTGCCAGCAGCAGGACTAGAAGGGATGAGCAGTTCTTC. Encoded protein: CASSRTRRDEQFF. The gene calls are TRBV7-9 and TRBJ2-1, with 7 positions matching TRBD2. In germline, CDR1 is SEHNR, CDR2 FQNEAQ (reference sequence). V lost 5 bases to trimming and J lost 8 bases; unmatched junction nucleotides: 6. This CDR3 region has 13 residues.

The chain joins TRBV19 to TRBJ1-5; 7 nucleotides agree with TRBD1. V dropped 4 bases and J dropped 2; count of bases not matched to a gene: 8. The CDR3 runs 16 residues. Per germline, CDR1 LNHDA and CDR2 SQIVND (reference sequence). The DNA of the CDR3 is TGTGCCAGTAGTACGACCTACAGGGGAGGCAATCAGCCCCAGCATTTT. Its protein is CASSTTYRGGNQPQHF.

The chain carries TRBV6-4 and TRBJ2-6; possibly TRBD1 for D (5 bases). The V gene lost 2 bases and the J gene lost 3 bases, with 8 bases spanning the gap. This CDR3 contains 15 residues. Per germline, CDR1 MRHNA and CDR2 SNTAGT. The CDR3 nucleotides are TGTGCCAGCAGTGACCCAGGGTTTGGGGCCAACGTCCTGACTTTC. Its translation: CASSDPGFGANVLTF.

This chain joins TRBV4-1 and TRBJ1-5; D is perhaps TRBD1 (5 bases). CDR1 and CDR2 (germline): MGHRA, YSYEKL. The germline V and J ends were trimmed by 0 bases and 7 bases, with 13 bases remaining between them. This CDR3 region has 15 residues. CDR3 region: CASSQERGVGQPQHF. As DNA, the CDR3 is TGCGCCAGCAGCCAAGAGAGGGGCGTTGGGCAGCCCCAGCATTTT.

Points on this clone: At one end the junction does not follow the germline gene, possibly because of a read error. CDR3 DNA sequence: TGTGCCAGCAGCTACCCCGACAGACAGCGTCCCATGCTCTTC. This translates into CASSYPDRQRPMLF. The genes are TRBV7-2 and TRBJ2-1, with TRBD1 as a possible D gene (5 bases). Germline loops: CDR1 SGHTA, CDR2 FQGNSA. The CDR3 has 14 residues.

This sequence joins TRBV19 and TRBJ2-7; D ambiguous. Between the trimmed V and J ends, which lost 5 bases and 0 bases, there was a span of 11 bases. The CDR3 runs 14 residues. CDR1 is LNHDA and CDR2 is SQIVND in the germline V gene (reference sequence). The CDR3 loop reads CASSPGRSSYEQYF. CDR3 sequence (DNA): TGTGCCAGTAGTCCAGGACGGAGCTCCTACGAGCAGTACTTC.

This chain connects TRBV20-1 to TRBJ1-2; D is ambiguous. Trimming pared 6 bases from V and 7 bases from J, leaving 12 bases between. Germline V gene data show CDR1 as DFQATT and CDR2 as SNEGSKA (reference sequence). There are 11 residues in the CDR3. Here the CDR3 DNA reads TGCAGTGCCCAGGTGACTGTTGGCTACACCTTC. Protein product: CSAQVTVGYTF.

The V and J genes are TRBV18 and TRBJ2-2; tentatively, D is TRBD1 (6 bases). Germline V CDR1 and CDR2: KGHSH, LQKENI. The CDR3 runs 15 residues. Between the trimmed V and J ends, which lost 5 bases and 0 bases, there was a span of 10 bases. CDR3 nucleotide sequence: TGTGCCAGCTCAGCTGACAGGTCGAACACCGGGGAGCTGTTTTTT. This translates into CASSADRSNTGELFF.

The chain combines TRBV10-3 with TRBJ1-4; 8 bases are a match to TRBD1. Germline V gene lookup returns CDR1 ENHRY and CDR2 SYGVKD. The CDR3 extends over 15 amino acids. Trimming cost V 6 bases and J 6 bases; bases outside gene matches: 9. CDR3 nucleotide sequence: TGTGCCATCAGCTCTTCCAGGGGGCGCGATGAAAAACTGTTTTTT. It translates to CAISSSRGRDEKLFF.

V is TRBV18 and J is TRBJ2-7; 7 bases match TRBD2. Germline trimming cut 3 bases from V and 3 bases from J; bases unmatched to any gene: 5. The CDR3 has 14 amino acids. Germline assignment: CDR1 KGHSH and CDR2 LQKENI. CDR3 amino acids: CASSPGGGGYEQYF. The CDR3 DNA sequence: TGTGCCAGCTCACCGGGGGGGGGTGGCTACGAGCAGTACTTC.